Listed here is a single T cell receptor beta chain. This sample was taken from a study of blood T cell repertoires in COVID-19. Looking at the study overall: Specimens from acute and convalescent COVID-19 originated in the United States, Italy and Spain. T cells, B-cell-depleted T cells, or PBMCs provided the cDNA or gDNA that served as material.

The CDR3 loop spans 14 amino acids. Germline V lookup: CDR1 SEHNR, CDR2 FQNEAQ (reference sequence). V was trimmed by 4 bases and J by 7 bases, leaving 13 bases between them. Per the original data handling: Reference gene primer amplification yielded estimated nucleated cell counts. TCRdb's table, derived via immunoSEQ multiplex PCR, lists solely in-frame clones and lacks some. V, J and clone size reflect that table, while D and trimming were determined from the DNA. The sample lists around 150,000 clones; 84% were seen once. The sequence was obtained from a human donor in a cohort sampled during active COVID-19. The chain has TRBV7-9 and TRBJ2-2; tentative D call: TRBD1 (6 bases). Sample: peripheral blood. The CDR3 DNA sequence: TGTGCCAGCAGCTCCACCTTGACAGGCGGGGAGCTGTTTTTT. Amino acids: CASSSTLTGGELFF.